This T cell receptor beta chain was captured in a study of T cells after yellow fever vaccination. Looked up from germline, CDR1 is ENHRY and CDR2 is SYGVKD. The CDR3 length is 13 residues. The ends were cut back, 3 bases at V and 7 bases at J, with 10 bases in the middle. Synthesis of TCR cDNA relied on 5'RACE template switching, which attached a universal primer site and UMIs. In TCRdb, the 5' RACE reads were re-called with MiXCR into one record per CDR3 protein. In the table there are 400,000 or so distinct CDR3 sequences, 11% of which are singletons. The origin of this receptor is a man aged 18 to 29 who received the YFV17D yellow fever vaccine. Specimen: PBMCs, collected on the day of the first yellow fever vaccination. V usage is TRBV10-3 and J usage is TRBJ1-5; D is uncertain. CDR3 nucleotide sequence: TGTGCCATCAGTGACGGCGAGGAGCAGCCCCAGCATTTT. It translates to CAISDGEEQPQHF.